The 7 T cell receptor beta chains in this list originate from one sample, sequenced in a study of vaccination effects on CD4 cells after COVID-19. Profiled with immunoSEQ multiplex PCR; TCRdb holds only in-frame clones, not every one. Of about 63,000 clones in the sample, over 70% were seen once. Expansion with viral peptide pools was applied to antigen-specific CD4+ T cells by the ViraFEST assay prior to sequencing. Isolating CD4+ T cells followed ten to eleven days of culture. According to the study, vaccine recipients showed no prior SARS-CoV-2 infection and negative nucleocapsid antibodies. Their specific antigens are unknown. Sequencing used CD4+ T cells from PBMCs cultured with HCoV-OC43 spike peptides, obtained before COVID-19 vaccination. The subset: HCoV-OC43 spike overlapping peptide pool stimulation. The receptor source for this set is a human donor who received a COVID-19 vaccine.

The CDR3 here is CASSPTPLRSGELFF. The CDR3 nucleotides are TGTGCCAGCAGCCCGACCCCACTGAGGAGCGGGGAGCTGTTTTTT. V usage is TRBV7-2 and J usage is TRBJ2-2, with D uncertain. Germline V gene sequence: CDR1 SGHTA, CDR2 FQGNSA. The CDR3 has 15 residues. Trimming pared 5 bases from V and 7 bases from J, leaving 17 bases between.

The chain joins TRBV5-1 to TRBJ2-1; 9 nucleotides agree with TRBD1. Trimming at V came to 4 bases and at J to 8 bases, leaving 13 bases not matched to a gene. This CDR3 spans 16 amino acids. The V gene's germline CDR1 is SGHRS and CDR2 YFSETQ. CDR3 sequence (DNA): TGCGCCAGCAGCATTGCCGGGACAGGGAATTTATATGAGCAGTTCTTC. Its protein product is CASSIAGTGNLYEQFF. Supplemented by reference TRBV5-1 and TRBJ2-1, the full variable domain reads KAGVTQTPRYLIKTRGQQVTLSCSPISGHRSVSWYQQTPGQGLQFLFEYFSETQRNKGNFPGRFSGRQFSNSRSEMNVSTLELGDSALYLCASSIAGTGNLYEQFFGPGTRLTVL.

The J gene is TRBJ1-1, the V gene TRBV19; TRBD1 might be the D (6 bases). The germline V gene encodes CDR1 LNHDA and CDR2 SQIVND (reference sequence). The CDR3 is made up of 14 amino acids. V lost 7 bases to trimming and J lost 5 bases, with 17 bases between them. The CDR3 DNA is TGTGCCAGTACCCGGGGGGGGGCGATTACTGAAGCTTTCTTT. Translated, it gives CASTRGGAITEAFF.

The chain recombines TRBV6-2 or TRBV6-3 with TRBJ1-5; D possibly corresponds to TRBD1 (5 bases). The CDR3 has 14 amino acids. The germline gives CDR1 MNHEY, CDR2 SVGEGT. V dropped 3 bases and J dropped 1 base, with 7 bases sitting between them. The CDR3 spells CASSYSGSNQPQHF. The CDR3 DNA sequence: TGTGCCAGCAGTTATTCAGGGAGCAATCAGCCCCAGCATTTT.

The genes are TRBV23-1 and TRBJ2-2; 7 bases are shared with TRBD1. TRBV23-1 is recorded as an ORF, its role being uncertain. Losses at the gene ends were 7 bases for V and 0 bases for J; bases not matched to a gene: 8. This CDR3 spans 16 amino acids. CDR3: CASTIQGPSNTGELFF. The CDR3 nucleotides read TGCGCCAGCACCATACAGGGGCCCTCGAACACCGGGGAGCTGTTTTTT.

This chain connects TRBV27 to TRBJ1-2; D uncertain. The germline V and J ends were trimmed by 6 bases and 7 bases, with 9 bases remaining between them. This CDR3 region has 11 residues. Germline CDR1 is MNHEY and CDR2 is SMNVEV (reference sequence). CDR3 region: CASRTRGGYTF. In nucleotides, the CDR3 is TGTGCCAGCAGGACCCGGGGTGGCTACACCTTC.

V usage is TRBV2 and J usage is TRBJ2-7, with D possibly TRBD1 on 6 matching bases. CDR1 is SNHLY and CDR2 is FYNNEI in the germline V gene. V was shortened by 5 bases and J by 4 bases, with 12 bases between the two germline ends. The CDR3 sequence is 13 residues long. The CDR3 reads CASSTRGRYEQYV. The CDR3 coding sequence is TGTGCCAGCAGTACCAGGGGTAGGTACGAGCAGTACGTC.